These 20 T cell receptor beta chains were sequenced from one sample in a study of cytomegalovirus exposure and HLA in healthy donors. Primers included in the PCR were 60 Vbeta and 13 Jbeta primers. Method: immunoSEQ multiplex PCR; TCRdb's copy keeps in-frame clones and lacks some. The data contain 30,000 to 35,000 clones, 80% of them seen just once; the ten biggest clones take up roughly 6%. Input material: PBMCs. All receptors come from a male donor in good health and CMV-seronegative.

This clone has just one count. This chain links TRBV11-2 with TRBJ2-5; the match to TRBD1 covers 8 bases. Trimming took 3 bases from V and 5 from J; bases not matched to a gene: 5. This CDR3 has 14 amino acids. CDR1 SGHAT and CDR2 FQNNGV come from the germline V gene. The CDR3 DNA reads TGTGCCAGCAGCTTCAGGGGGCTTGGGGAGACCCAGTACTTC. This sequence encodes CASSFRGLGETQYF.

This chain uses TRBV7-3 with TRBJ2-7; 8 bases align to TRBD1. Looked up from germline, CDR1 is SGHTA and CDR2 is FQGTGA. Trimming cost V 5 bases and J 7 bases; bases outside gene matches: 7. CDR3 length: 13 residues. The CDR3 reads CASSPRTGTEQYF. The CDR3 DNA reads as TGTGCCAGCAGCCCCCGGACAGGGACTGAGCAGTACTTC.

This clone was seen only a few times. CDR3 in amino acids: CASSFRVGNTEAFF. The CDR3 DNA reads as TGTGCCAGCAGCTTCAGGGTTGGGAACACTGAAGCTTTCTTT. V and J are TRBV5-5 and TRBJ1-1; maybe TRBD1 (5 bases). Germline lookup yields CDR1 SGHKS and CDR2 YYEKEE (reference sequence). The V and J ends lost 2 bases and 1 base respectively, with 9 bases between them. The CDR3 contains 14 residues.

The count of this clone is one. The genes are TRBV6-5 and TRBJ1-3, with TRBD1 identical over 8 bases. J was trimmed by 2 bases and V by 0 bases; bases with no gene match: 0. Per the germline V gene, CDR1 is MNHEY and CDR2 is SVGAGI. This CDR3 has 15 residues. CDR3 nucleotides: TGTGCCAGCAGTTACTCGACAGGGGCTGGAAACACCATATATTTT. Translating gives CASSYSTGAGNTIYF.

This chain's CDR3 is CAWTSGTDSSYNSPLHF. The CDR3 DNA sequence: TGTGCCTGGACTTCCGGGACAGACAGCTCCTATAATTCACCCCTCCACTTT. This chain joins TRBV30 and TRBJ1-6; 7 nucleotides match TRBD1. With 4 bases clipped from V and 0 bases from J, the junction kept 9 bases outside the gene matches. The CDR3 length is 17 residues. Per the germline V gene, CDR1 is GTSNPN and CDR2 is SVGIG (reference sequence).

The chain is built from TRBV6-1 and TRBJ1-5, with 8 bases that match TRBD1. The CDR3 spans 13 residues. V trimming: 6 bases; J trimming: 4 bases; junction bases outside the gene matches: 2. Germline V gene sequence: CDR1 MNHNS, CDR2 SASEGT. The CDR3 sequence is CASRRQGNQPQHF. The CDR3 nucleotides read TGTGCCAGCAGACGACAGGGGAATCAGCCCCAGCATTTT.

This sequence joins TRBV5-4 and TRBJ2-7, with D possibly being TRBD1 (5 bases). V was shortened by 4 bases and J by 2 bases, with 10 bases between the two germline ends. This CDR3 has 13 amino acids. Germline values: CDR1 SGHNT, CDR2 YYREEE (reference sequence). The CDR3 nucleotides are TGTGCCAGCAGCACCACAGGTACCTACGAGCAGTACTTC. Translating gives CASSTTGTYEQYF.

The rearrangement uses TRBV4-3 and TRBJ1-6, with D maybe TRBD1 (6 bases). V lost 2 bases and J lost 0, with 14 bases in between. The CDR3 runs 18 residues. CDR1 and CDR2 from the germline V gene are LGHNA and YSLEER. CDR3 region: CASSQYRVDSSYNSPLHF. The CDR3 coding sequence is TGCGCCAGCAGCCAATACAGGGTAGATAGCTCCTATAATTCACCCCTCCACTTT.

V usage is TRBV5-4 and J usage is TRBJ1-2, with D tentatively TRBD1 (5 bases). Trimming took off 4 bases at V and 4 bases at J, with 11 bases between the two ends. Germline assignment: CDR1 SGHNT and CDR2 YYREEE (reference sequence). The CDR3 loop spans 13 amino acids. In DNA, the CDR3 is TGTGCCAGCAGCCAGTGGGACTTCTATGGCTACACCTTC. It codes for CASSQWDFYGYTF.

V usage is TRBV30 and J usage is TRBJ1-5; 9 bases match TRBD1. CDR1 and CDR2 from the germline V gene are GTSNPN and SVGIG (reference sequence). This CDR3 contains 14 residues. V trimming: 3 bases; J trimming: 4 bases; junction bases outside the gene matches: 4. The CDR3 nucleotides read TGTGCCTGGAGGACGGGACAGGGTAATCAGCCCCAGCATTTT. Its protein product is CAWRTGQGNQPQHF.

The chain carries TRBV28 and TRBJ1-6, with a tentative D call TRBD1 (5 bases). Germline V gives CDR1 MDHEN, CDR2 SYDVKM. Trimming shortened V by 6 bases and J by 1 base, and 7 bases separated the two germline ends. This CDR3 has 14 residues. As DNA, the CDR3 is TGTGCCAGCAGATCAGGGTCCTATAATTCACCCCTCCACTTT. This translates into CASRSGSYNSPLHF.

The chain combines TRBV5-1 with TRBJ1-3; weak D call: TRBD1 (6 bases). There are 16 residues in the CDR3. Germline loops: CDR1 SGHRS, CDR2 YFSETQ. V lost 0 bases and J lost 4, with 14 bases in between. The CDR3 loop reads CASSLDDTGPGNTIYF. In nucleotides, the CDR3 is TGCGCCAGCAGCTTGGACGATACAGGGCCCGGAAACACCATATATTTT.

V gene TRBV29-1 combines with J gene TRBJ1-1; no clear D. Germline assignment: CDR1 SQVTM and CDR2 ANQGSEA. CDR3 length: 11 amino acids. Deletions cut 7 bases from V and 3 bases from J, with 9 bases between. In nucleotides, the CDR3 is TGCAGCGCCAACTCCCACACTGAAGCTTTCTTT. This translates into CSANSHTEAFF.

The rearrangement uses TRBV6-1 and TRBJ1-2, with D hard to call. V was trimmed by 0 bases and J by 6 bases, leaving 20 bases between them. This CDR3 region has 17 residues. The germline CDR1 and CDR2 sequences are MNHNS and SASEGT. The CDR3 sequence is CASSEAAAESFPDGYTF. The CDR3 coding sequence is TGTGCCAGCAGTGAAGCGGCGGCAGAGAGCTTCCCGGATGGCTACACCTTC.

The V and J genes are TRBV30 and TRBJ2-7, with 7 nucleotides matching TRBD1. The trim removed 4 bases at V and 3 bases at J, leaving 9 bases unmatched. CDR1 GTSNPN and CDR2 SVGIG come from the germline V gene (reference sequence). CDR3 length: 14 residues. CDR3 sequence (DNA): TGTGCCTGGACCTCCGGGACAGCCTTCTACGAGCAGTACTTC. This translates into CAWTSGTAFYEQYF.

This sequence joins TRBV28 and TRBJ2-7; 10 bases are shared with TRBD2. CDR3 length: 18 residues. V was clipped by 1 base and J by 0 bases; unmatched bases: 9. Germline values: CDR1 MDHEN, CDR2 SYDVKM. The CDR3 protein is CASSLSPGLADPSYEQYF. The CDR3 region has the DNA TGTGCCAGCAGTTTATCCCCCGGACTAGCGGACCCCTCCTACGAGCAGTACTTC.

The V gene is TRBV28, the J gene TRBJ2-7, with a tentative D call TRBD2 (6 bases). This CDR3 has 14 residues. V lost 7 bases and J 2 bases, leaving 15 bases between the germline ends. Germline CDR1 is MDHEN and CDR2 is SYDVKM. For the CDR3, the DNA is TGTGCCAGCACCCCGGAGGGTAGCACCTACGAGCAGTACTTC. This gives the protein CASTPEGSTYEQYF.

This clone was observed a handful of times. Here the CDR3 reads CASSRTGRVNQPQHF. In nucleotides, the CDR3 is TGTGCCAGCAGTCGGACAGGGAGAGTCAATCAGCCCCAGCATTTT. V usage is TRBV6-5 and J usage is TRBJ1-5; TRBD1 matches 8 bases. CDR1 MNHEY and CDR2 SVGAGI come from the germline V gene. J was trimmed by 3 bases and V by 5 bases; bases with no gene match: 6. The length of the CDR3 is 15 residues.

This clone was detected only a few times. In DNA form, the CDR3 reads TGTGCCAGTAGTCCAAGGACTAGCGGTCAAGAGACCCAGTACTTC. This translates into CASSPRTSGQETQYF. V is TRBV19 and J is TRBJ2-5, with 10 bases aligning to TRBD2. The CDR3 consists of 15 residues. Germline lookup yields CDR1 LNHDA and CDR2 SQIVND (reference sequence). Trimming at V came to 5 bases and at J to 2 bases, leaving 5 bases not matched to a gene.

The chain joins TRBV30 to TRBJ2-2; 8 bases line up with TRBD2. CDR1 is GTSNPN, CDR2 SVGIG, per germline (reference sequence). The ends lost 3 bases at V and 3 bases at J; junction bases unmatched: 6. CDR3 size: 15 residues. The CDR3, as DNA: TGTGCCTGGAGGCACGGGAGGGAGGACACCGGGGAGCTGTTTTTT. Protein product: CAWRHGREDTGELFF.